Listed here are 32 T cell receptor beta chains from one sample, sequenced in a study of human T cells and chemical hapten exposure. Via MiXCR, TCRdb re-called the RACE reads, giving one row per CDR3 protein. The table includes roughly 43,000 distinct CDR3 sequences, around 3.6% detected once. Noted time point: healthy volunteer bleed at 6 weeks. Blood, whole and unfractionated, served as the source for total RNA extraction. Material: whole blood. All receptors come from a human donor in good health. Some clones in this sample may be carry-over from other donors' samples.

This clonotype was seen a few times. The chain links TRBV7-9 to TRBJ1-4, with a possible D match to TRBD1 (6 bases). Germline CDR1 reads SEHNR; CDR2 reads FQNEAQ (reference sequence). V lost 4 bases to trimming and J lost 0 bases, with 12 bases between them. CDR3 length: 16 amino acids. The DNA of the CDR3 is TGTGCCAGCAGCTCGGACAGAATAGCAACTAATGAAAAACTGTTTTTT. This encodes CASSSDRIATNEKLFF.

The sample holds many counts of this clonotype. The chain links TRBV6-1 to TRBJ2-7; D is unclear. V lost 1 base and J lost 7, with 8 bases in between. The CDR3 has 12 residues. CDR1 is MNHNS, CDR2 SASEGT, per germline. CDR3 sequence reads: CASSEVRPEQYF. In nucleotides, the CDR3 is TGTGCCAGCAGTGAAGTACGGCCGGAGCAGTACTTC.

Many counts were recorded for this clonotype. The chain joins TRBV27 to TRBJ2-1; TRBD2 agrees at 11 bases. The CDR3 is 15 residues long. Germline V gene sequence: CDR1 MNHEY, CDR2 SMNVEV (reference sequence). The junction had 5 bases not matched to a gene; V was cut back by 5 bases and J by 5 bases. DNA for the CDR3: TGTGCCAGCAGTAGCGGGACTAGCGGAGACAATGAGCAGTTCTTC. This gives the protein CASSSGTSGDNEQFF.

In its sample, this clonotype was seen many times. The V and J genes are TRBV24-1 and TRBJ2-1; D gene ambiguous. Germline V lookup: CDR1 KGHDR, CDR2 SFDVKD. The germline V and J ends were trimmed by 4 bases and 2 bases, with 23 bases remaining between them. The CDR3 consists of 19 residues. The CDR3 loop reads CATSDPGDWTTPAYNEQFF. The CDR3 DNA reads TGTGCCACCAGTGACCCAGGAGACTGGACGACCCCCGCCTACAATGAGCAGTTCTTC.

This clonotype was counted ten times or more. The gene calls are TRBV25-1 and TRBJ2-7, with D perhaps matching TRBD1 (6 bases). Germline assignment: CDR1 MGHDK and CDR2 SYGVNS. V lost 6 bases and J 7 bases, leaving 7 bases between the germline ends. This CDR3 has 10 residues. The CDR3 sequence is CASRQGEQYF. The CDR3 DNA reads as TGTGCCAGCAGGCAGGGGGAGCAGTACTTC.

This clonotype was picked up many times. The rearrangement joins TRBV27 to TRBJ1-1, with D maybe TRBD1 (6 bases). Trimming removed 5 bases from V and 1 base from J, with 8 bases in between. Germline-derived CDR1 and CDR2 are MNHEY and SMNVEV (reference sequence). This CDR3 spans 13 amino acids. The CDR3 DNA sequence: TGTGCCAGCAGTAGGACAGCGAACACTGAAGCTTTCTTT. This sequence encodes CASSRTANTEAFF.

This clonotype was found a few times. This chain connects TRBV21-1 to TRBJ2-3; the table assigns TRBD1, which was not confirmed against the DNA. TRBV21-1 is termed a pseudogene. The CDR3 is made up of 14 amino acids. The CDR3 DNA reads TGTGCCAGCAGCAAGGACAGGGAACCAGATACGCAGTATTTT. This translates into CASSKDREPDTQYF.

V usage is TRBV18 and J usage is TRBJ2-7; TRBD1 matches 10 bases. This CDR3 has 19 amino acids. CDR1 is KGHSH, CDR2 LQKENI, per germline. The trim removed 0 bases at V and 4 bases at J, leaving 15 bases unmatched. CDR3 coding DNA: TGTGCCAGCTCACCACCTTTAGCACGAAGGACAGGGGGTATTTACGAGCAGTACTTC. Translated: CASSPPLARRTGGIYEQYF.

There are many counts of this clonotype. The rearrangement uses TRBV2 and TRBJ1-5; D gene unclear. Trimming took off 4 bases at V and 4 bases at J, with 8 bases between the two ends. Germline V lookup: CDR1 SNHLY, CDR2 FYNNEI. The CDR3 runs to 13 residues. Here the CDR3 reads CASSVIRNQPQHF. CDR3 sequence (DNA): TGTGCCAGCAGTGTGATTAGGAATCAGCCCCAGCATTTT.

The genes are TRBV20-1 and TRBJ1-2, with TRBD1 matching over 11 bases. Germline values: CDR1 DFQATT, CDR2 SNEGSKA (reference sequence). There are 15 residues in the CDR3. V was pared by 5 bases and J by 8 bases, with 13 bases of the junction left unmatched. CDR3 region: CSAEGTGGDLSGYTF. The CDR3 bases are TGCAGTGCTGAGGGGACAGGGGGGGACCTAAGCGGCTACACCTTC.

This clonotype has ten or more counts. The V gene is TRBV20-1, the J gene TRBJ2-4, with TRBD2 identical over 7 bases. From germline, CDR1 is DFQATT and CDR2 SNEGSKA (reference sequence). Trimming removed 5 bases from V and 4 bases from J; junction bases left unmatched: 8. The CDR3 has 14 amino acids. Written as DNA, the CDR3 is TGCAGTGCTGATAAAAGCGGGATGAAAAACATTCAGTACTTC. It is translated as CSADKSGMKNIQYF.

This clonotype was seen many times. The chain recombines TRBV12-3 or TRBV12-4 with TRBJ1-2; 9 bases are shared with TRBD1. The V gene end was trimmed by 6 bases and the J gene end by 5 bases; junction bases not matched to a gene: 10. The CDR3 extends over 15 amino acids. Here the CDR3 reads CASRSDRGKGYGYTF. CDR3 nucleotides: TGTGCCAGCAGGTCCGACAGGGGGAAGGGGTATGGCTACACCTTC.

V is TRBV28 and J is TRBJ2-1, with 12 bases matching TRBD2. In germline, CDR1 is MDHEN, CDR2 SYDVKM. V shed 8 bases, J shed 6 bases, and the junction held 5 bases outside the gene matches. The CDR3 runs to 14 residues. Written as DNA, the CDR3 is TGTGCCAGCGCATCTAGCGGGAGGGCCAATGAGCAGTTCTTC. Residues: CASASSGRANEQFF. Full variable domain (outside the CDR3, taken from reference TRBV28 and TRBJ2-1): DVKVTQSSRYLVKRTGEKVFLECVQDMDHENMFWYRQDPGLGLRLIYFSYDVKMKEKGDIPEGYSVSREKKERFSLILESASTNQTSMYLCASASSGRANEQFFGPGTRLTVL.

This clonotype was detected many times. CDR3 sequence: CASSLGLSSYEQYF. The CDR3 DNA follows: TGTGCCAGCAGTTTAGGTCTAAGCTCCTACGAGCAGTACTTC. The rearrangement uses TRBV27 and TRBJ2-7, with no clear D. The V and J ends lost 2 bases and 0 bases respectively, with 8 bases between them. The CDR3 has 14 residues. Germline CDR1 MNHEY, CDR2 SMNVEV (reference sequence).

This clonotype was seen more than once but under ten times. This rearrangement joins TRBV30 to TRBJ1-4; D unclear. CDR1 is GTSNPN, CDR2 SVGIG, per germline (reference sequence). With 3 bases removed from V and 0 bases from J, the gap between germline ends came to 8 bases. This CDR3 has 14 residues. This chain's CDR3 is CAWRGSTTNEKLFF. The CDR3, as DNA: TGTGCCTGGAGAGGAAGTACAACTAATGAAAAACTGTTTTTT.

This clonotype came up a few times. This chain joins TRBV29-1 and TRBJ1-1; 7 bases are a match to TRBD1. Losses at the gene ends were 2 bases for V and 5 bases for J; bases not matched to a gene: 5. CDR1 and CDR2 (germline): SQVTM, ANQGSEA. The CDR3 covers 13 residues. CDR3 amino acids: CSVERQGRTEAFF. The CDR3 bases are TGCAGCGTTGAACGACAGGGTAGAACTGAAGCTTTCTTT.

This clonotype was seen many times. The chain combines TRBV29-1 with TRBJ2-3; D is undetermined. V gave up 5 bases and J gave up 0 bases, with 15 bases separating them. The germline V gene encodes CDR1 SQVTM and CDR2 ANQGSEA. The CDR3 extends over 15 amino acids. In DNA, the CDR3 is TGCAGCGTTTCCGTCCCCCGAGGAAGCACAGATACGCAGTATTTT. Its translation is CSVSVPRGSTDTQYF.

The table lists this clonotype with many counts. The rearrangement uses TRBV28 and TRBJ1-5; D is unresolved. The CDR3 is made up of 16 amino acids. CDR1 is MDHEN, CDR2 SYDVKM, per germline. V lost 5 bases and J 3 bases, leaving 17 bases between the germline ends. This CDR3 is CASSTRWEGNNQPQHF. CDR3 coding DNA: TGTGCCAGCAGTACGAGGTGGGAGGGAAACAATCAGCCCCAGCATTTT. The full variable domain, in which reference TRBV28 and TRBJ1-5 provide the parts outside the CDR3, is DVKVTQSSRYLVKRTGEKVFLECVQDMDHENMFWYRQDPGLGLRLIYFSYDVKMKEKGDIPEGYSVSREKKERFSLILESASTNQTSMYLCASSTRWEGNNQPQHFGDGTRLSIL.

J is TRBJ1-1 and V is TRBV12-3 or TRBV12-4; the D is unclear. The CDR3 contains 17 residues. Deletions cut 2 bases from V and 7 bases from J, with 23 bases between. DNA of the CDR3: TGTGCCAGCAGTTTAAGCCGCCGGGGTTGGGGAGTTAGTGAAGCTTTCTTT. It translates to CASSLSRRGWGVSEAFF.

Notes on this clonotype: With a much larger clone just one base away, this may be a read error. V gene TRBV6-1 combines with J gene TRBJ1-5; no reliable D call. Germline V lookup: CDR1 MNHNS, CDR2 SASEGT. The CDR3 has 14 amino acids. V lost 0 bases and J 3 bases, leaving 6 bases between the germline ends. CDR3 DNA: TGTGCCAGCAGTGAAGCTGTGAACAATCAGCCCCAGCATTTT. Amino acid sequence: CASSEAVNNQPQHF.

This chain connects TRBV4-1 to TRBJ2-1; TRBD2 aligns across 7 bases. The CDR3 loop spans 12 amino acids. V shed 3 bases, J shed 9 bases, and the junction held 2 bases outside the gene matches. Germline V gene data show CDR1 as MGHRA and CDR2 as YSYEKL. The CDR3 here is CASSHREAEQFF. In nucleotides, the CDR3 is TGCGCCAGCAGCCACCGGGAGGCTGAGCAGTTCTTC.

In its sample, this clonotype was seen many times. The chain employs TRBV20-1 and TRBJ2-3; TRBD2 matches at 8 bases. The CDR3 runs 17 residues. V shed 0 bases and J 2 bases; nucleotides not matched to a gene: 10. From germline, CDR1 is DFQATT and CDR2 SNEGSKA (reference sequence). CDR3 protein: CSARDSLGGRPTDTQYF. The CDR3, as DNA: TGCAGTGCTAGAGATAGCCTGGGCGGGAGGCCCACAGATACGCAGTATTTT.

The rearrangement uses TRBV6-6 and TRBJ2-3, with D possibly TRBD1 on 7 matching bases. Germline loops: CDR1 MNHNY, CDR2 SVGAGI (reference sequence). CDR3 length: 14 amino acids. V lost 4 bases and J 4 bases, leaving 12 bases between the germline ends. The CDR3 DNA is TGTGCCAGCAGTTCAGGGGGGATCGCAGATACGCAGTATTTT. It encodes CASSSGGIADTQYF.

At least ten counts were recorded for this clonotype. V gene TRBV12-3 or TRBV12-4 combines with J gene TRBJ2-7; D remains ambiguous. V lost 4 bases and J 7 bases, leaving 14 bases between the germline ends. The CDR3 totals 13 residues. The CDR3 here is CASSSSEAQEQYF. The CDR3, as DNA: TGTGCCAGCAGTTCGTCGGAAGCACAGGAGCAGTACTTC.

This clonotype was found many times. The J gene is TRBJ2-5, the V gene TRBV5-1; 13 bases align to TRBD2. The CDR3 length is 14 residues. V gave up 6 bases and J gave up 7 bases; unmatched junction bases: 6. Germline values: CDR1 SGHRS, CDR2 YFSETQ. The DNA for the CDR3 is TGCGCCAGCATGCGGACTAGCGGGAGTTCGACCCAGTACTTC. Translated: CASMRTSGSSTQYF.

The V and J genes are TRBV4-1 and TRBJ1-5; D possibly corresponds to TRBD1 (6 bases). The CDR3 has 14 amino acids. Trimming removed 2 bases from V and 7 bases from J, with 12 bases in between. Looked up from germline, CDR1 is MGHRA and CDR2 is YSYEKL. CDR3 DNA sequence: TGCGCCAGCAGCCAAAAGGGGGGCGGGCAGCCCCAGCATTTT. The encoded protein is CASSQKGGGQPQHF.

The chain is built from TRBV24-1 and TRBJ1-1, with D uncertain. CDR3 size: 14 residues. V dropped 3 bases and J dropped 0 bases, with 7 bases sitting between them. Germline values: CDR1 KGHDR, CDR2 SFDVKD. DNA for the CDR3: TGTGCCACCAGTGATGGGTATATGAACACTGAAGCTTTCTTT. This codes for CATSDGYMNTEAFF.

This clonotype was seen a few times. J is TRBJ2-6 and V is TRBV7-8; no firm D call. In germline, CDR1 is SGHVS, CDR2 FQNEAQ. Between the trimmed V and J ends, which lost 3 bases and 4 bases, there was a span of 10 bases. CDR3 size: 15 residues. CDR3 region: CASSFGGSGANVLTF. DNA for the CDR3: TGTGCCAGCAGCTTTGGTGGCTCCGGGGCCAACGTCCTGACTTTC.

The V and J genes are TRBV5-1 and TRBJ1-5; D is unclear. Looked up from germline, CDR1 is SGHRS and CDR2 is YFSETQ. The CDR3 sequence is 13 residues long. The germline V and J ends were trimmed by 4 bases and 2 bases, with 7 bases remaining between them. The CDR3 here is CASSTDGNQPQHF. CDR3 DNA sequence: TGCGCCAGCAGCACGGACGGCAATCAGCCCCAGCATTTT.

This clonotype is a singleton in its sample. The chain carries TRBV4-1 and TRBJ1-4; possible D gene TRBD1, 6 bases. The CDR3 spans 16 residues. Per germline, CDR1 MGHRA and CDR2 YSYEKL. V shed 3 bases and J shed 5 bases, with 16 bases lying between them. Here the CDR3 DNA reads TGCGCCAGCAGCCATTGGGAGGACAGTCCCAATGAAAAACTGTTTTTT. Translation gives CASSHWEDSPNEKLFF.

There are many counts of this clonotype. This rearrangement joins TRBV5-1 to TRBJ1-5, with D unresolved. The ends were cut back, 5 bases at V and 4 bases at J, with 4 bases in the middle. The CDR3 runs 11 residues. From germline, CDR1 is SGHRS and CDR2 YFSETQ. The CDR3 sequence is CASRSNQPQHF. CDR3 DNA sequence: TGCGCCAGCAGGAGTAATCAGCCCCAGCATTTT.

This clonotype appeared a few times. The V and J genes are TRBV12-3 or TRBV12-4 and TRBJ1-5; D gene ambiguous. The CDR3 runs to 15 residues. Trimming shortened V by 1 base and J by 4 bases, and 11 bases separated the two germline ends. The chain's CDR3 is CASSLGGPTNQPQHF. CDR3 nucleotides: TGTGCCAGCAGTTTAGGAGGTCCGACTAATCAGCCCCAGCATTTT.